A selection of T cell receptor beta chains follows, all from one sample in a study of blood T cell repertoires in COVID-19. Sequenced by immunoSEQ multiplex PCR; TCRdb stores in-frame clones only, minus some. Of under 250,000 clones listed, around 84% are singletons. Sequenced material: peripheral blood. These receptors were taken from a woman aged 70-85 years with active or convalescent COVID-19. Each CDR3 is given with its conserved first and last residue. The order of the fields is V gene, J gene, CDR3 protein.

>TRBV6-1|TRBJ1-1
CASSEALQGSTEAFF
>TRBV5-6|TRBJ2-2
CASLGHPTGELFF
>TRBV9|TRBJ1-2
CASSVEGTAIYLNYGYTF
>TRBV4-1|TRBJ1-2
CASSQDFSTEYGYTF
>TRBV19|TRBJ1-5
CASTPDIPSNQPQHF
>TRBV18|TRBJ1-1
CASSPPERVGEAFF
>TRBV18|TRBJ1-1
CASSPIQQNTEAFF
>TRBV6-5|TRBJ1-6
CASRGQGNSPLHF
>TRBV27|TRBJ2-4
CASSSLPASGGPGNIQYF
>TRBV4-1|TRBJ2-1
CASSPIGLAGDEQFF
>TRBV18|TRBJ1-1
CASSRRGDTEAFF
>TRBV7-2|TRBJ2-7
CASSLTSGGLNEQYF
>TRBV5-6|TRBJ1-2
CASSLGAADNYGYTF
>TRBV5-4|TRBJ1-3
CASSPAERGNTIYF
>TRBV3-1/TRBV3-2|TRBJ1-6
CASSQVINSPLHF
>TRBV3-1/TRBV3-2|TRBJ2-5
CASRRGGGETQYF
>TRBV4-2|TRBJ1-1
CASSQAPGREAFF
>TRBV11-2|TRBJ2-4
CASSPGTGQNIQYF
>TRBV27|TRBJ2-2
CASTSRQGLFGELFF
>TRBV6-2/TRBV6-3|TRBJ1-1
CASSYQGNTEAFF
>TRBV5-6|TRBJ1-2
CASSLDASYGYTF
>TRBV5-6|TRBJ2-7
CASSAAYEQYF
>TRBV7-9|TRBJ2-1
CASSLETRAYNEQFF